These T cell receptor beta chains were read from a single sample in a study of cytomegalovirus exposure and HLA in healthy donors. TCRdb's copy holds only in-frame clones and misses some; the assay was immunoSEQ multiplex PCR. The sample shows around 150,000 clones, around three fifths of them seen only once. Sequenced input: PBMCs. These receptors were collected from a woman aged 30 to 39 in good health and CMV-seropositive. The CDR3 runs from the conserved cysteine through the conserved F or W. The D gene is left open where the match is weak. The listing skips clone size in some rows; elsewhere it reads once, few, many or a size class.

cdr3_aa	cdr3_nt	clone_size	d_call	j_call	v_call
CASSSRTATSGNTIYF	TGTGCCAGCAGCTCTCGGACAGCTACCTCTGGAAACACCATATATTTT	few	.	TRBJ1-3	TRBV7-2
CASSKEGTSGTYTGELFF	TGTGCCAGCAGCAAAGAAGGGACTAGCGGGACTTACACCGGGGAGCTGTTTTTT	.	.	TRBJ2-2	TRBV21-1
CSGLSGDEQYF	TGCAGCGGGCTTAGTGGAGATGAGCAGTACTTC	.	.	TRBJ2-7	TRBV29-1
CARPGHRHF	TGTGCCAGGCCGGGACATCGGCATTTT	.	.	TRBJ1-5	TRBV27
CASSLGLAYTGELFF	TGTGCCAGCAGCTTGGGACTAGCGTACACCGGGGAGCTGTTTTTT	.	TRBD2	TRBJ2-2	TRBV7-6
CASWGDYEQYF	TGTGCCTCCTGGGGGGACTACGAGCAGTACTTC	once	.	TRBJ2-7	TRBV2
CASSLNHPPSETQYF	TGTGCCAGCAGTTTGAATCACCCTCCAAGCGAGACCCAGTACTTC	.	.	TRBJ2-5	TRBV6-5
CASSPGQGTDTQYF	TGTGCCAGCAGTCCGGGACAGGGCACAGATACGCAGTATTTT	few	TRBD1	TRBJ2-3	TRBV6-1
CAITSAGGTYNEQFF	TGTGCCATCACTTCGGCGGGAGGAACCTACAATGAGCAGTTCTTC	.	TRBD2	TRBJ2-1	TRBV10-3
CASSPEPRGGQYF	TGTGCCAGCAGCCCTGAGCCAAGGGGGGGGCAGTACTTC	.	.	TRBJ2-7	TRBV6-1
CASSLGQAGARNTEAFF	TGTGCCAGCAGCTTGGGGCAGGCTGGCGCCAGAAACACTGAAGCTTTCTTT	.	.	TRBJ1-1	TRBV5-6
CASSNTGRNYGYTF	TGTGCCAGCAGTAACACAGGGCGTAACTATGGCTACACCTTC	.	.	TRBJ1-2	TRBV2
CASSVQGSEAFF	TGTGCCAGCAGTGTACAGGGGTCTGAAGCTTTCTTT	.	TRBD1	TRBJ1-1	TRBV2
CASSFILSGAAGYTF	TGTGCCAGCAGCTTCATTCTCTCAGGGGCGGCGGGCTACACCTTC	.	.	TRBJ1-2	TRBV5-8
CASSLVGGAGEQFF	TGTGCCAGCAGCTTAGTGGGGGGGGCAGGGGAGCAGTTCTTC	.	.	TRBJ2-1	TRBV7-9
CASSRSGQGHEQFF	TGTGCCAGCAGCCGCTCTGGGCAGGGTCATGAGCAGTTCTTC	.	.	TRBJ2-1	TRBV7-2
CASSLSQGVLLAGYEQYF	TGTGCCAGCAGTTTAAGCCAGGGGGTGCTCTTGGCGGGCTACGAGCAGTACTTC	.	TRBD1	TRBJ2-7	TRBV27
CASSSYTEAFF	TGTGCCAGCAGCTCTTACACTGAAGCTTTCTTT	once	.	TRBJ1-1	TRBV7-8
CASHRGTVISYNEQFF	TGCGCCAGCCACCGAGGGACAGTAATATCCTACAATGAGCAGTTCTTC	few	TRBD1	TRBJ2-1	TRBV10-2
CAGSDRGTNEKLFF	TGTGCCGGCTCAGACAGGGGCACTAATGAAAAACTGTTTTTT	once	TRBD1	TRBJ1-4	TRBV18
CASSLEFTREQYF	TGTGCCAGCAGCTTAGAGTTCACCCGGGAGCAGTACTTC	.	.	TRBJ2-7	TRBV7-2
CASSFTGGRNEQFF	TGCGCCAGCAGCTTTACAGGGGGACGCAATGAGCAGTTCTTC	few	TRBD1	TRBJ2-1	TRBV5-1
CASLGGYNSPLHF	TGTGCCAGCTTGGGGGGCTATAATTCACCCCTCCACTTT	few	.	TRBJ1-6	TRBV25-1
CASSLTGQRHEQYF	TGTGCCAGCAGTTTGACAGGCCAGAGACACGAGCAGTACTTC	few	.	TRBJ2-7	TRBV28
CASSSGYNEQFF	TGTGCTAGCTCGTCGGGCTACAATGAGCAGTTCTTC	once	.	TRBJ2-1	TRBV12-5
CASSLTFSGGTEAFF	TGTGCCAGCAGCTTAACGTTTTCAGGGGGCACTGAAGCTTTCTTT	.	TRBD1	TRBJ1-1	TRBV7-3
CAGNRGRAEEFF	TGTGCCGGAAACAGGGGGCGCGCTGAAGAATTCTTT	.	TRBD1	TRBJ1-1	TRBV30
CASSSVRGGLDEQFF	TGTGCCAGCAGTTCTGTTCGGGGGGGCCTCGATGAGCAGTTCTTC	few	TRBD2	TRBJ2-1	TRBV28